What follows describes a single TCR beta chain. CDR1 is MGHDK and CDR2 is SYGVNS in the germline V gene. This CDR3 comprises 13 residues. Unmatched junction bases numbered 4, after V lost 4 bases and J lost 8 bases. These data come from a study of shared clonotypes between healthy human individuals. Data came from immunoSEQ multiplex PCR; TCRdb stores just in-frame clones and leaves some out. Seen here are approximately 2.5 million clones, approximately 93% observed once, and the top ten hold more than 0.35%. The chain combines TRBV25-1 with TRBJ2-4, with 8 bases that match TRBD1. This sequence originates from a young man in good health. Some clones in this sample may be carry-over from other donors' samples. The sequenced sample consisted of naive CD4+ T cells from PBMCs. The subset here: CD45RA+ positively selected. Here the CDR3 DNA reads TGTGCCAGCAGTGCACCGACAGGGGACATTCAGTACTTC. Translated, it gives CASSAPTGDIQYF. Using reference TRBV25-1 and TRBJ2-4 for the parts outside the CDR3, the full variable domain is EADIYQTPRYLVIGTGKKITLECSQTMGHDKMYWYQQDPGMELHLIHYSYGVNSTEKGDLSSESTVSRIRTEHFPLTLESARPSHTSQYLCASSAPTGDIQYFGAGTRLSVL.